This T cell receptor beta chain was obtained from a study of blood T cell repertoires in COVID-19. Germline V gives CDR1 MDHEN, CDR2 SYDVKM. The CDR3 runs to 15 residues. V shed 6 bases and J 7 bases; nucleotides not matched to a gene: 8. Authors' methods: Amplification of reference gene primers provided the estimated nucleated cell counts. Profiling relied on immunoSEQ multiplex PCR, and the TCRdb table lists in-frame clones only, not all of them. V, J and clone size reflect that table, while D and trimming were determined from the DNA. Of 250,000 to 350,000 clones listed, around 88% are singletons. V gene TRBV28 combines with J gene TRBJ1-6, with 8 bases fitting TRBD1. Source material: peripheral blood. The clonotype was recovered from a man aged 25 to 40 with acute or convalescent COVID-19. Here the CDR3 DNA reads TGTGCCAGCAGGACCCAGGGGGCGAGCAATTCACCCCTCCACTTT. This translates into CASRTQGASNSPLHF.